These 4 T cell receptor beta chains were all obtained from the same sample, sequenced in a study of blood T cell repertoires in COVID-19. Assay used: immunoSEQ multiplex PCR; TCRdb lists only in-frame clones, some missing. This sample has about 150,000 clones, with around three quarters found just once. Sequenced: peripheral blood. These receptor sequences come from a man at least 80 years old with acute or convalescent COVID-19.

The rearrangement joins TRBV11-2 to TRBJ2-3; D possibly corresponds to TRBD2 (6 bases). The germline V gene encodes CDR1 SGHAT and CDR2 FQNNGV. Trimming shortened V by 5 bases and J by 2 bases, and 17 bases separated the two germline ends. The CDR3 is 16 amino acids. CDR3 DNA: TGTGCCAGCAGCCCCTTAGCGGCTCCCTCCACAGATACGCAGTATTTT. This encodes CASSPLAAPSTDTQYF.

This clone was detected only a few times. This rearrangement joins TRBV2 to TRBJ2-1, with D possibly being TRBD2 (5 bases). The CDR3 spans 16 residues. V lost 2 bases, J lost 3 bases, and 14 bases lay in between. Germline assignment: CDR1 SNHLY and CDR2 FYNNEI. In DNA, the CDR3 is TGTGCCAGCAGTGAACCGGCTAGCCTCCACTACAATGAGCAGTTCTTC. This sequence encodes CASSEPASLHYNEQFF.

This clone showed up just a few times. The rearrangement joins TRBV7-9 to TRBJ1-1; TRBD1 matches 8 bases. Germline assignment: CDR1 SEHNR and CDR2 FQNEAQ (reference sequence). CDR3 length: 13 residues. The V segment lost 4 bases and the J segment 3 bases; nucleotides outside the gene matches: 1. The CDR3 DNA sequence: TGTGCCAGCAGCTGGGGACAGGACACTGAAGCTTTCTTT. Protein sequence: CASSWGQDTEAFF.

The count of this clone is one. The chain is built from TRBV10-3 and TRBJ2-3, with D perhaps TRBD2 (5 bases). Germline V gene sequence: CDR1 ENHRY, CDR2 SYGVKD. CDR3 length equals 12 residues. Between the trimmed V and J ends, which lost 7 bases and 3 bases, there was a span of 8 bases. The CDR3: CAINGGTDTQYF. The CDR3 nucleotides are TGTGCCATCAATGGCGGGACAGATACGCAGTATTTT.